The sequence of this T cell receptor (beta chain) was determined in a study of T-cell reconstitution after alpha-beta-depleted transplantation in children. Study outcomes and limitations: There were some patients whose high TCRbeta diversity at day 60 came from surviving recipient T cells and thymic progenitors.

The TCRbeta library incorporated unique molecular identifiers. TCRdb passed the PCR reads through MiXCR, listing each CDR3 protein once. The sample holds 300,000 to 350,000 distinct CDR3 sequences, about 17% seen once. Germline lookup yields CDR1 WNHNN and CDR2 SYGVQD (reference sequence). J was trimmed by 2 bases and V by 11 bases; bases with no gene match: 25. The CDR3 contains 22 residues. This clonotype has just a few counts. Its target is not known. The sequenced sample was PBMCs, mostly from graft donor cells, obtained 360 days after TCRalphabeta/CD19-depleted stem cell transplant. V gene TRBV10-1 combines with J gene TRBJ2-1, with 15 bases that match TRBD2. The receptor comes from a male patient between 2 and 10 years old who had a stem cell transplant for acute lymphoblastic leukemia, so the T cells may come from the graft donor. This chain's CDR3 is CALSGTGSSLGLAGGPYNEQFF. The DNA of the CDR3 is TGCGCCCTATCAGGGACAGGGTCCTCCCTGGGACTAGCGGGAGGACCCTACAATGAGCAGTTCTTC.